This T cell receptor beta chain is from a study of blood T cell repertoires in COVID-19. Overall study: Sites in the United States, Italy and Spain provided acute and convalescent COVID-19 samples.

Only in-frame clones appear in the TCRdb table, and some are missing; sequencing was by immunoSEQ multiplex PCR. The sample includes around 72,000 clones, 70% to 90% of them seen just once. From germline, CDR1 is LGHNA and CDR2 YSLEER. The CDR3 extends over 15 amino acids. V was pared by 0 bases and J by 8 bases, with 8 bases of the junction left unmatched. The clonotype comes from a man aged 70 or older with active or convalescent COVID-19. The V call is TRBV4-3, the J call TRBJ1-2; TRBD1 matches at 8 bases. Material for sequencing was peripheral blood. In nucleotides, the CDR3 is TGCGCCAGCAGCCAAGACAGGGGGCGAATTGGCGGCTACACCTTC. Protein: CASSQDRGRIGGYTF.